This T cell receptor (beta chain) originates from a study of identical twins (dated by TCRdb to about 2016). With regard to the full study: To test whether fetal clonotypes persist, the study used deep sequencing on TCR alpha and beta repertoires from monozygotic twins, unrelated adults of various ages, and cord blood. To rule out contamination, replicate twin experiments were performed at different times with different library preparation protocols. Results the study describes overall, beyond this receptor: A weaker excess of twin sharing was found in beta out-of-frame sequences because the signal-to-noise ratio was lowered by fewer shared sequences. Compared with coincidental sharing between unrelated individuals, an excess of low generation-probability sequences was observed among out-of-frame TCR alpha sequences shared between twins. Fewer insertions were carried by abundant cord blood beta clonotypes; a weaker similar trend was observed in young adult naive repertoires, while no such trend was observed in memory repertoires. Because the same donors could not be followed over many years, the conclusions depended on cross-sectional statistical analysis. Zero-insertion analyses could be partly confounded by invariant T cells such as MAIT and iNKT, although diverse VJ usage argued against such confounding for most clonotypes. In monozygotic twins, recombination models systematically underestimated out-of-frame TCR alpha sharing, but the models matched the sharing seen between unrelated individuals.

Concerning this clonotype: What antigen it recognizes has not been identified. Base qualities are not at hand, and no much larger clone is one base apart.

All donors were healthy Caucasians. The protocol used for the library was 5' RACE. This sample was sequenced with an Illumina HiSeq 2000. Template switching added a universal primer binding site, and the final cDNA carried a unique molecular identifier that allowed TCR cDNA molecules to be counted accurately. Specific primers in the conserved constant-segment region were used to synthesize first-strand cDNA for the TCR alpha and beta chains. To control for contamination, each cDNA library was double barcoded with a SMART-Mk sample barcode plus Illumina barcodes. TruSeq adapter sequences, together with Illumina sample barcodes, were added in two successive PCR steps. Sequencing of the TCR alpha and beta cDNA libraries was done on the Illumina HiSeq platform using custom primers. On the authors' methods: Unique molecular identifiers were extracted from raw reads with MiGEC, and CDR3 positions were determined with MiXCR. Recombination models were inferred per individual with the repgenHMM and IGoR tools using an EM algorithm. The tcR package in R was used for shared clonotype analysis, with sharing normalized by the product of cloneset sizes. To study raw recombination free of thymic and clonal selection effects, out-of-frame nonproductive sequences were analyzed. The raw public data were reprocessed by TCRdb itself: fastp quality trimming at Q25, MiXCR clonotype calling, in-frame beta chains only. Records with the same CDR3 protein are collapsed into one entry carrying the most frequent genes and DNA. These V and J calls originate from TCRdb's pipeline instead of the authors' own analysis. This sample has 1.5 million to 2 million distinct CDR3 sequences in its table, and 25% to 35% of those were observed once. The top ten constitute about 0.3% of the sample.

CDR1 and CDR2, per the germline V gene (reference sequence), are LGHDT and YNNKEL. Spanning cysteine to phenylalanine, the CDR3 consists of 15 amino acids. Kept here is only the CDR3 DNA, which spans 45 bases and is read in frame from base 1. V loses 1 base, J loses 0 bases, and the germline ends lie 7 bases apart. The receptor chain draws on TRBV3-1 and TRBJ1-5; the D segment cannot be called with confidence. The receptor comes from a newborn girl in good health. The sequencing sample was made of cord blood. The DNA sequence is TGTGCCAGCAGCCAAGGACCTCTTAGCAATCAGCCCCAGCATTTT. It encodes CASSQGPLSNQPQHF.